These 30 T cell receptor beta chains share one sample of origin, sequenced in a study of early T cells in non-severe SARS-CoV-2 infection. TCRdb reanalysed the 5' RACE reads using MiXCR and keeps one entry per CDR3 protein. The repertoire includes 30,000 to 40,000 distinct CDR3 sequences, roughly 5% of them detected once, and 20% to 25% sits in the top ten. The sample taken for sequencing was whole blood. These receptor sequences come from an adult who was a healthcare worker with PCR-confirmed SARS-CoV-2 infection or an uninfected control (not recorded which).

This clonotype was seen ten or more times. This sequence joins TRBV12-3 or TRBV12-4 and TRBJ1-5, with D tentatively TRBD1 (6 bases). The CDR3 totals 16 residues. Deletions cut 4 bases from V and 4 bases from J, with 17 bases between. In nucleotides, the CDR3 is TGTGCCAGCAGTTCTTCCTCAGGGGCTTGGAATCAGCCCCAGCATTTT. Amino acids: CASSSSSGAWNQPQHF.

This clonotype was found many times. The CDR3 loop is CASSLMDSHNEKLFF. The CDR3 DNA reads TGCGCCAGCAGCTTGATGGACAGCCATAATGAAAAACTGTTTTTT. The chain carries TRBV5-1 and TRBJ1-4; TRBD1 might be the D (6 bases). Germline CDR1 and CDR2: SGHRS and YFSETQ. Trimming stripped 1 base from V and 4 bases from J, with 11 bases between. The CDR3 is made up of 15 amino acids.

The table lists this clonotype with many counts. The genes are TRBV12-3 or TRBV12-4 and TRBJ1-1; D not resolved. The CDR3 runs to 13 residues. V was pared by 5 bases and J by 2 bases, with 9 bases between. CDR3 sequence: CASSPGRNTEAFF. CDR3 nucleotides: TGTGCCAGCAGTCCGGGCAGAAACACTGAAGCTTTCTTT.

In this sample, this clonotype turned up many times. V usage is TRBV7-9 and J usage is TRBJ2-3; TRBD2 matches at 8 bases. The V segment lost 5 bases and the J segment 5 bases; nucleotides outside the gene matches: 12. This CDR3 comprises 16 residues. The V gene's germline CDR1 is SEHNR and CDR2 FQNEAQ (reference sequence). In nucleotides, the CDR3 is TGTGCCAGCAGCCCGGGGGAGCGGGAGTGGTTAGATACGCAGTATTTT. Amino acids: CASSPGEREWLDTQYF.

This clonotype showed up many times. The CDR3 protein is CSAEAGIGNIQYF. CDR3 coding DNA: TGCAGCGCAGAGGCGGGAATTGGAAACATTCAGTACTTC. The chain employs TRBV29-1 and TRBJ2-4, with D tentatively TRBD2 (6 bases). Trimming pared 7 bases from V and 6 bases from J, leaving 16 bases between. Per the germline V gene, CDR1 is SQVTM and CDR2 is ANQGSEA. The CDR3 runs 13 residues. The whole variable domain, remainder taken from reference TRBV29-1 and TRBJ2-4, is SAVISQKPSRDICQRGTSLTIQCQVDSQVTMMFWYRQQPGQSLTLIATANQGSEATYESGFVIDKFPISRPNLTFSTLTVSNMSPEDSSIYLCSAEAGIGNIQYFGAGTRLSVL.

This clonotype appeared many times. This rearrangement joins TRBV28 to TRBJ2-5; TRBD1 aligns across 9 bases. The CDR3 is 14 residues long. CDR1 and CDR2 from the germline V gene are MDHEN and SYDVKM. V dropped 6 bases and J dropped 5; count of bases not matched to a gene: 7. CDR3 nucleotides: TGTGCCAGCAGCCAACAGGGGGCCAGGGAGACCCAGTACTTC. Its translation: CASSQQGARETQYF.

This clonotype was seen repeatedly, ten times or more. The chain recombines TRBV11-3 with TRBJ2-2, with unresolved D. CDR1 is SGHNT, CDR2 YENEEA, per germline. The CDR3 totals 15 residues. V was clipped by 2 bases and J by 6 bases, with 13 bases between them. The CDR3 DNA reads TGTGCCAGCAGCTTATGGACGGGCCCAGCCGGGGAGCTGTTTTTT. Protein: CASSLWTGPAGELFF.

This clonotype was detected many times. The V call is TRBV19, the J call TRBJ1-5; D not certain. CDR1 LNHDA and CDR2 SQIVND come from the germline V gene (reference sequence). V lost 3 bases, J lost 5 bases, and 8 bases lay in between. This CDR3 is 13 amino acids long. The CDR3 loop is CASSIARDQPQHF. Here the CDR3 DNA reads TGTGCCAGTAGTATCGCACGGGATCAGCCCCAGCATTTT.

This clonotype was seen more than once but under ten times. The genes are TRBV5-1 and TRBJ2-7, with a possible D match to TRBD1 (6 bases). Germline V gene data show CDR1 as SGHRS and CDR2 as YFSETQ. Trimming removed 5 bases from V and 2 bases from J, with 11 bases in between. The CDR3 has 13 amino acids. CDR3 protein: CASRYRVTYEQYF. CDR3 bases: TGCGCCAGCAGATACAGGGTCACCTACGAGCAGTACTTC.

This clonotype showed up many times. V usage is TRBV6-2 or TRBV6-3 and J usage is TRBJ2-1; no clear D gene. The CDR3 sequence is 14 residues long. The germline V gene encodes CDR1 MNHEY and CDR2 SVGEGT. Trimming removed 1 base at V and 0 bases at J, with 4 bases between. CDR3 DNA sequence: TGTGCCAGCAGTTACTTAAGCTCCTACAATGAGCAGTTCTTC. This gives the protein CASSYLSSYNEQFF.

This clonotype has ten or more counts. The chain combines TRBV5-1 with TRBJ2-3, with a tentative D call TRBD2 (6 bases). The length of the CDR3 is 16 residues. The V end was cut by 0 bases, the J end by 0 bases, with 11 bases between. Germline loops: CDR1 SGHRS, CDR2 YFSETQ. The CDR3 is CASSLGSGTSTDTQYF. CDR3 nucleotide sequence: TGCGCCAGCAGCTTGGGTAGCGGAACTAGCACAGATACGCAGTATTTT.

The rearrangement links TRBV7-9 to TRBJ1-4; D is perhaps TRBD1 (5 bases). The CDR3 is 15 residues long. The germline V gene has CDR1 SEHNR and CDR2 FQNEAQ (reference sequence). The V end lost 4 bases, the J end lost 3 bases, and 12 bases lay between the germline ends. The CDR3 coding sequence is TGTGCCAGCAGCTGGGGGACGGTGGCTAATGAAAAACTGTTTTTT. Translation: CASSWGTVANEKLFF.

CDR3 sequence: CASSFNAYQETQYF. The CDR3 bases are TGTGCCAGCAGTTTCAACGCGTACCAAGAGACCCAGTACTTC. The chain uses TRBV12-3 or TRBV12-4 and TRBJ2-5; D is ambiguous. The CDR3 has 14 amino acids. V gave up 3 bases and J gave up 0 bases, with 8 bases separating them.

This clonotype was seen repeatedly, ten times or more. The chain couples TRBV6-6 to TRBJ2-3; no clear D. The V gene's germline CDR1 is MNHNY and CDR2 SVGAGI (reference sequence). There are 15 residues in the CDR3. V dropped 3 bases and J dropped 2 bases, with 12 bases sitting between them. CDR3 sequence (DNA): TGTGCCAGCAGTTATAGAGCCTCATTCACAGATACGCAGTATTTT. Protein sequence: CASSYRASFTDTQYF.

This clonotype has at least ten counts. V usage is TRBV10-3 and J usage is TRBJ2-3, with D uncertain. Looked up from germline, CDR1 is ENHRY and CDR2 is SYGVKD. V gave up 6 bases and J gave up 2 bases, with 9 bases separating them. The CDR3 is made up of 13 amino acids. CDR3 loop: CAIRFFPTDTQYF. The CDR3 region has the DNA TGTGCCATCAGATTCTTCCCCACAGATACGCAGTATTTT.

This clonotype was counted many times. The V and J genes are TRBV20-1 and TRBJ2-7; 9 bases align to TRBD2. The CDR3 totals 15 residues. The V and J ends lost 2 bases and 3 bases, in that order; junction bases with no gene match: 8. Germline V gene sequence: CDR1 DFQATT, CDR2 SNEGSKA (reference sequence). The CDR3 nucleotides are TGCAGTGCTAGAAAAGGGACTAGCTATCTCTACGAGCAGTACTTC. Translation: CSARKGTSYLYEQYF.

This clonotype has more than one count but fewer than ten. The V call is TRBV12-3 or TRBV12-4, the J call TRBJ1-1, with D possibly matching TRBD1 (5 bases). V gave up 3 bases and J gave up 3 bases, with 8 bases separating them. The CDR3 loop spans 13 amino acids. The DNA of the CDR3 is TGTGCCAGCAGTTTTAAAGGGGACACTGAAGCTTTCTTT. This translates into CASSFKGDTEAFF.

This clonotype showed up many times. The chain recombines TRBV7-2 with TRBJ1-1; possible D gene TRBD1, 5 bases. The V gene's germline CDR1 is SGHTA and CDR2 FQGNSA. This CDR3 has 13 amino acids. V was clipped by 5 bases and J by 2 bases, with 9 bases between them. The CDR3 loop is CASSTDSNTEAFF. The CDR3 DNA is TGTGCCAGCAGCACAGACAGTAACACTGAAGCTTTCTTT.

This clonotype was counted a few times. V gene TRBV20-1 combines with J gene TRBJ2-3, with unresolved D. Germline values: CDR1 DFQATT, CDR2 SNEGSKA (reference sequence). The length of the CDR3 is 12 residues. Trimming left V 3 bases short and J 6 bases short, with 10 bases between. The CDR3 here is CSARIAQDTQYF. The CDR3 region has the DNA TGCAGTGCTAGGATCGCGCAGGATACGCAGTATTTT.

This clonotype was picked up many times. The chain recombines TRBV5-6 with TRBJ1-6, with no clear D. Deletions cut 4 bases from V and 9 bases from J, with 11 bases between. This CDR3 spans 13 amino acids. Germline-derived CDR1 and CDR2 are SGHDT and YYEEEE. This chain's CDR3 is CASSGEEISPLHF. In DNA form, the CDR3 reads TGTGCCAGCAGCGGAGAAGAAATTTCACCCCTCCACTTT.

This chain joins TRBV5-5 and TRBJ2-4; D might be TRBD2 (5 bases). The CDR3 covers 13 residues. Deletions cut 1 base from V and 5 bases from J, with 7 bases between. The germline V gene has CDR1 SGHKS and CDR2 YYEKEE (reference sequence). In DNA, the CDR3 is TGTGCCAGCAGCTTGCAGAGGGAAAACATTCAGTACTTC. Its translation is CASSLQRENIQYF.

The rearrangement links TRBV10-3 to TRBJ2-5; D not resolved. This CDR3 contains 11 residues. Germline V lookup: CDR1 ENHRY, CDR2 SYGVKD. The V end was cut by 5 bases, the J end by 3 bases, with 4 bases between. CDR3 in amino acids: CAISSKETQYF. CDR3 in DNA: TGTGCCATCAGTTCTAAAGAGACCCAGTACTTC.

This clonotype occurred a few times. The chain uses TRBV18 and TRBJ1-1; 11 bases fit TRBD1. CDR3 length: 16 amino acids. CDR1 is KGHSH and CDR2 is LQKENI in the germline V gene. The V and J ends lost 3 bases and 7 bases, in that order; junction bases with no gene match: 10. DNA of the CDR3: TGTGCCAGCTCACCCGGACAGGGGGCGCTTCAGGGTGAAGCTTTCTTT. Its protein is CASSPGQGALQGEAFF.

The genes are TRBV6-6 and TRBJ1-5; D unclear. Trimming stripped 5 bases from V and 9 bases from J, with 11 bases between. This CDR3 spans 12 amino acids. CDR1 MNHNY and CDR2 SVGAGI come from the germline V gene (reference sequence). The CDR3 DNA sequence: TGTGCCAGCAGTAGTTTTGGCATGCCCCAGCATTTT. It codes for CASSSFGMPQHF.

This clonotype was seen many times. This chain links TRBV19 with TRBJ1-5; TRBD1 might be the D (6 bases). Germline lookup yields CDR1 LNHDA and CDR2 SQIVND (reference sequence). This CDR3 has 15 residues. CDR3 DNA sequence: TGTGCTACAGTAGATCCCCAGGGGTTCCATCAGCCCCAGCATTTT. This gives the protein CATVDPQGFHQPQHF.

The sample holds a few counts of this clonotype. This sequence joins TRBV5-4 and TRBJ2-1, with 8 bases that match TRBD2. V lost 4 bases to trimming and J lost 0 bases; unmatched junction nucleotides: 6. The CDR3 runs 16 residues. Germline CDR1 SGHNT, CDR2 YYREEE (reference sequence). As DNA, the CDR3 is TGTGCCAGCAGCCGCAGCGGGGGCAACTCCTACAATGAGCAGTTCTTC. It specifies CASSRSGGNSYNEQFF. Using reference TRBV5-4 and TRBJ2-1 for the parts outside the CDR3, the full variable domain is ETGVTQSPTHLIKTRGQQVTLRCSSQSGHNTVSWYQQALGQGPQFIFQYYREEENGRGNFPPRFSGLQFPNYSSELNVNALELDDSALYLCASSRSGGNSYNEQFFGPGTRLTVL.

This clonotype was picked up many times. This chain joins TRBV18 and TRBJ1-1; 7 positions agree with TRBD1. The V and J ends lost 1 base and 1 base, in that order; junction bases with no gene match: 0. This CDR3 is built from 14 residues. Germline CDR1 reads KGHSH; CDR2 reads LQKENI. The CDR3 sequence is CASSPRQGNTEAFF. DNA for the CDR3: TGTGCCAGCTCACCACGACAGGGGAACACTGAAGCTTTCTTT. Complete variable domain (other parts from reference TRBV18 and TRBJ1-1): NAGVMQNPRHLVRRRGQEARLRCSPMKGHSHVYWYRQLPEEGLKFMVYLQKENIIDESGMPKERFSAEFPKEGPSILRIQQVVRGDSAAYFCASSPRQGNTEAFFGQGTRLTVV.

This clonotype was counted at least ten times. This chain uses TRBV11-2 with TRBJ1-1; the D is unclear. The germline gives CDR1 SGHAT, CDR2 FQNNGV. Trimming took off 3 bases at V and 2 bases at J, with 19 bases between the two ends. CDR3 length: 17 amino acids. In nucleotides, the CDR3 is TGTGCCAGCAGCTTCACCACCCGCGAAACTATTAACACTGAAGCTTTCTTT. Translated, it gives CASSFTTRETINTEAFF. The full variable domain, in which reference TRBV11-2 and TRBJ1-1 provide the parts outside the CDR3, is EAGVAQSPRYKIIEKRQSVAFWCNPISGHATLYWYQQILGQGPKLLIQFQNNGVVDDSQLPKDRFSAERLKGVDSTLKIQPAKLEDSAVYLCASSFTTRETINTEAFFGQGTRLTVV.

This clonotype was counted ten times or more. The chain carries TRBV7-9 and TRBJ1-2; D is possibly TRBD1 (5 bases). In germline, CDR1 is SEHNR, CDR2 FQNEAQ (reference sequence). V was trimmed by 2 bases and J by 2 bases, leaving 15 bases between them. The CDR3 is made up of 16 amino acids. CDR3 nucleotide sequence: TGTGCCAGCAGCTTATTCAAAACGGGGCAGAACTATGGCTACACCTTC. Translated: CASSLFKTGQNYGYTF.

CDR3 sequence: CASSRQGATNEKLFF. The CDR3 DNA reads TGTGCCAGCAGTCGACAGGGTGCAACTAATGAAAAACTGTTTTTT. This chain links TRBV28 with TRBJ1-4; TRBD1 matches 7 bases. Trimming cost V 5 bases and J 0 bases; bases outside gene matches: 3. The CDR3 loop spans 15 amino acids. CDR1 MDHEN and CDR2 SYDVKM come from the germline V gene.